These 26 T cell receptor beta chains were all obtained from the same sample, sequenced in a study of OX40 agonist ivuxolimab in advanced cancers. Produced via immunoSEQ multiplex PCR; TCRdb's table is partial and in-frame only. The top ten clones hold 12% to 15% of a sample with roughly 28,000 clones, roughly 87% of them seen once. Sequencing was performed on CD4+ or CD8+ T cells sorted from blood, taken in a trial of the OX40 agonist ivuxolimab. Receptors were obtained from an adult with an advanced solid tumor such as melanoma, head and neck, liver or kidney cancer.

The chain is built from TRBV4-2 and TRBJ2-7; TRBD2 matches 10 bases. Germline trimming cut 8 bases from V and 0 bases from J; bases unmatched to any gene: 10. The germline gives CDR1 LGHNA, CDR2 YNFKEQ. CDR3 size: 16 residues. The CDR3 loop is CASRGWTSGLSYEQYF. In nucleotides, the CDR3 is TGTGCCAGCCGGGGGTGGACTAGCGGACTCTCCTACGAGCAGTACTTC.

In DNA, the CDR3 is TGTGCCAGCACCTCCACCGGGACTAGCATCACCGTCGAGCAGTACTTC. Protein sequence: CASTSTGTSITVEQYF. The chain employs TRBV28 and TRBJ2-7; 9 bases align to TRBD2. This CDR3 is 16 amino acids long. V was clipped by 7 bases and J by 6 bases; unmatched bases: 16. CDR1 MDHEN and CDR2 SYDVKM come from the germline V gene.

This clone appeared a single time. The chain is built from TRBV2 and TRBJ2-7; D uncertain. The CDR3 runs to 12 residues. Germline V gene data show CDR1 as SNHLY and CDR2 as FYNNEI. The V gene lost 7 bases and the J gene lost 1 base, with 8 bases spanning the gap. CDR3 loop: CASTLASYEQYF. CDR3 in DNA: TGTGCCAGCACCCTGGCTTCCTACGAGCAGTACTTC. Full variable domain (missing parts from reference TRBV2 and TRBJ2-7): EPEVTQTPSHQVTQMGQEVILRCVPISNHLYFYWYRQILGQKVEFLVSFYNNEISEKSEIFDDQFSVERPDGSNFTLKIRSTKLEDSAMYFCASTLASYEQYFGPGTRLTVT.

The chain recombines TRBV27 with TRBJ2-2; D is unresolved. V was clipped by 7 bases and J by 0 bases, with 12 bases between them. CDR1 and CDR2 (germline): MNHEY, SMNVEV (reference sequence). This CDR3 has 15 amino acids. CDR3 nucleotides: TGTGCCAGCACCAGCGACAATCCGAACACCGGGGAGCTGTTTTTT. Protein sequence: CASTSDNPNTGELFF.

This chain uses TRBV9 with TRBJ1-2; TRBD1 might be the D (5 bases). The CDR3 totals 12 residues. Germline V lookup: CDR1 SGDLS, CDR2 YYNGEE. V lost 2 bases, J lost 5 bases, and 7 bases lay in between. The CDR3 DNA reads TGTGCCAGCAGCGTGGCAGGGTATGGCTACACCTTC. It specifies CASSVAGYGYTF.

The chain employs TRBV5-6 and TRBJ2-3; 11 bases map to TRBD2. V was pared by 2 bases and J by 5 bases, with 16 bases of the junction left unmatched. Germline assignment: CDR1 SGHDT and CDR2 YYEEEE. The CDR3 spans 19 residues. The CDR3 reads CASSLVGVAGGLSIDTQYF. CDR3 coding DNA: TGTGCCAGCAGCTTAGTAGGAGTAGCGGGAGGGCTTTCTATAGATACGCAGTATTTT.

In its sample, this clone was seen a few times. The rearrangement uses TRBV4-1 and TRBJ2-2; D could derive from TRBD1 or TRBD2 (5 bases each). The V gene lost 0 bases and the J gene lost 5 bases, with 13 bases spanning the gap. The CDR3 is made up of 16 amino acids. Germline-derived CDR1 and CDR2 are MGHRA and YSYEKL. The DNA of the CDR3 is TGCGCCAGCAGCCAAGAGGTAGGAGGACAAACCGGGGAGCTGTTTTTT. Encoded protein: CASSQEVGGQTGELFF.

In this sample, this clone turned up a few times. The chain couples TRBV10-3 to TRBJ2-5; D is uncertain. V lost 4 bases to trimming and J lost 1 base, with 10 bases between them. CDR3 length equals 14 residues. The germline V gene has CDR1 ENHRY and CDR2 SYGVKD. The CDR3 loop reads CAISVGYSQETQYF. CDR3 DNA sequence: TGTGCCATCAGTGTTGGCTACTCCCAAGAGACCCAGTACTTC.

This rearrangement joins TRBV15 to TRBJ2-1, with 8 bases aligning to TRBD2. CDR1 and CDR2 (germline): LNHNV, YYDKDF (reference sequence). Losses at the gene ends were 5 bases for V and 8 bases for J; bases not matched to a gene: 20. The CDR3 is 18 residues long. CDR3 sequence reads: CATSGDKTNGRVLDEQFF. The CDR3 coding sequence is TGTGCCACCAGCGGCGACAAGACGAACGGGAGGGTTTTAGATGAGCAGTTCTTC.

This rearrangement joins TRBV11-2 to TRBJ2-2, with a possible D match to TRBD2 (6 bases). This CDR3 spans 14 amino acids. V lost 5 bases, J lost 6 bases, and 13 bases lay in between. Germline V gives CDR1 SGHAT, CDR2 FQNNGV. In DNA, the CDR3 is TGTGCCAGCAGCCCCAGTTGGGGGGCCGGGGAGCTGTTTTTT. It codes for CASSPSWGAGELFF.

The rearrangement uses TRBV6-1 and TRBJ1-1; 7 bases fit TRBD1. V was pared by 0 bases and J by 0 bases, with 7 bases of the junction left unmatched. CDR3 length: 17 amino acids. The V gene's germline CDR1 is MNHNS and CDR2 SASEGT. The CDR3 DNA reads TGTGCCAGCAGTGAAGCCACCGGGACAGTCATGAACACTGAAGCTTTCTTT. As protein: CASSEATGTVMNTEAFF.

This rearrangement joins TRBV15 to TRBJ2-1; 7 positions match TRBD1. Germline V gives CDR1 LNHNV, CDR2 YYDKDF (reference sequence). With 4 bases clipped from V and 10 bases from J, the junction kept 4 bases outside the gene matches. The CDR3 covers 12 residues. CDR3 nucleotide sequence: TGTGCCACCAGCAAGGGGGCCCCCGAGCAGTTCTTC. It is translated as CATSKGAPEQFF.

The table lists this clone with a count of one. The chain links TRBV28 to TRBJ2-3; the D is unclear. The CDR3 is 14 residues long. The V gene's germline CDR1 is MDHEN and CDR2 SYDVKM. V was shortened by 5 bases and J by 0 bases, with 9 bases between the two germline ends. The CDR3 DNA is TGTGCCAGCAGTGCACCCTATAGCACAGATACGCAGTATTTT. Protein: CASSAPYSTDTQYF.

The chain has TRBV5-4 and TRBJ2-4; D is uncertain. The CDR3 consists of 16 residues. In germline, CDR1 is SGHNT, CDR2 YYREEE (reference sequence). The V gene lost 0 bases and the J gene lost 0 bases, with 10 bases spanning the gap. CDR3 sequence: CASSLGENLAKNIQYF. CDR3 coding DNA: TGTGCCAGCAGCTTGGGCGAAAACCTAGCCAAAAACATTCAGTACTTC.

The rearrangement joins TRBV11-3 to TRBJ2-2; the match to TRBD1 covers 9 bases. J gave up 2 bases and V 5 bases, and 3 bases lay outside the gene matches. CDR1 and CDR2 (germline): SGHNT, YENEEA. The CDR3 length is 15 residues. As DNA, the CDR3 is TGTGCCAGCAGCCACAGGGGGCAAAACACCGGGGAGCTGTTTTTT. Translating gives CASSHRGQNTGELFF. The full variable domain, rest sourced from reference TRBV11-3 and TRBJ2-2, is EAGVVQSPRYKIIEKKQPVAFWCNPISGHNTLYWYLQNLGQGPELLIRYENEEAVDDSQLPKDRFSAERLKGVDSTLKIQPAELGDSAVYLCASSHRGQNTGELFFGEGSRLTVL.

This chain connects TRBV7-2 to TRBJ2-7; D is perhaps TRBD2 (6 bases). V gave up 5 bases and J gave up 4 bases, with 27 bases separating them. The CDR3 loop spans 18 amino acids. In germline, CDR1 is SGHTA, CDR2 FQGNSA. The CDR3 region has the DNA TGTGCCAGCAGCCCCCCAGCTGGACTACCGTCCCTAGGTTACGAGCAGTACTTC. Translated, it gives CASSPPAGLPSLGYEQYF.

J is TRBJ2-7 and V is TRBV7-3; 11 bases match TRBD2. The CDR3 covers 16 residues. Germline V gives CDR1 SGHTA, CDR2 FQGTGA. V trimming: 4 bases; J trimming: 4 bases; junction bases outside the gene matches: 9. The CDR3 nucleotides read TGTGCCAGCAGCTCAAAGGTAGCGGGAGGGCCGTACGAGCAGTACTTC. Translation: CASSSKVAGGPYEQYF.

The CDR3: CASSPHTGSQETQYF. CDR3 DNA: TGTGCCAGCAGCCCCCATACGGGAAGCCAAGAGACCCAGTACTTC. This chain uses TRBV11-1 with TRBJ2-5; perhaps TRBD2 as D (5 bases). V was pared by 5 bases and J by 1 base, with 14 bases between. The CDR3 runs to 15 residues. In germline, CDR1 is SGHAT, CDR2 FQDESV (reference sequence).

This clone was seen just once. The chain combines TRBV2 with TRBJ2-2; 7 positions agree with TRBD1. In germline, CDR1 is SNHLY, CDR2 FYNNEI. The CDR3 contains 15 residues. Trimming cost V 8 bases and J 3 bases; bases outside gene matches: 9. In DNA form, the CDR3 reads TGTGCCAGCCGGGTGACAGGGCGGGACACCGGGGAGCTGTTTTTT. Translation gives CASRVTGRDTGELFF. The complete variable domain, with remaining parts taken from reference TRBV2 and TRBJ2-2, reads EPEVTQTPSHQVTQMGQEVILRCVPISNHLYFYWYRQILGQKVEFLVSFYNNEISEKSEIFDDQFSVERPDGSNFTLKIRSTKLEDSAMYFCASRVTGRDTGELFFGEGSRLTVL.

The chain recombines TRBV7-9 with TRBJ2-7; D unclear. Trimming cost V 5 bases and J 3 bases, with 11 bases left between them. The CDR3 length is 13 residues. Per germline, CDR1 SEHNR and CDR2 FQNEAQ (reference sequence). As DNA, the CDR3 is TGTGCCAGCAGCCCGTCCCCCAGCTACGAGCAGTACTTC. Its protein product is CASSPSPSYEQYF.

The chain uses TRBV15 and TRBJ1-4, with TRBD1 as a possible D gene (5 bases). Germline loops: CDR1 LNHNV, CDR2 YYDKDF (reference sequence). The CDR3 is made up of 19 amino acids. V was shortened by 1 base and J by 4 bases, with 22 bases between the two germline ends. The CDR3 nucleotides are TGTGCCACCAGCAGAGTAGCACTCACGCAGGGTATGGGTAATGAAAAACTGTTTTTT. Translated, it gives CATSRVALTQGMGNEKLFF.

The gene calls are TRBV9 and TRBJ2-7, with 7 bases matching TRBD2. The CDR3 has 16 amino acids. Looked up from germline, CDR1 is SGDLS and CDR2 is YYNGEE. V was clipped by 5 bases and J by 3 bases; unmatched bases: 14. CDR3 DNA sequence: TGTGCCAGCAGTTTGAGTACCGGGACTACCAACTACGAGCAGTACTTC. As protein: CASSLSTGTTNYEQYF.

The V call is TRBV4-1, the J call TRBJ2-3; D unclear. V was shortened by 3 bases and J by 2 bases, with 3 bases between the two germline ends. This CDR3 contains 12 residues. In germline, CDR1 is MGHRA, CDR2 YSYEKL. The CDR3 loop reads CASSQNTDTQYF. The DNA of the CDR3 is TGCGCCAGCAGCCAGAACACAGATACGCAGTATTTT.

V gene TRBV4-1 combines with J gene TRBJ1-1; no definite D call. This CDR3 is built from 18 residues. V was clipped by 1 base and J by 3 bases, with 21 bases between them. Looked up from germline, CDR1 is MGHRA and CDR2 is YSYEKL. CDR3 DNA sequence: TGCGCCAGCAGCCAAGTGGGGAGGTCTCCTGAGAGGTACACTGAAGCTTTCTTT. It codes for CASSQVGRSPERYTEAFF.

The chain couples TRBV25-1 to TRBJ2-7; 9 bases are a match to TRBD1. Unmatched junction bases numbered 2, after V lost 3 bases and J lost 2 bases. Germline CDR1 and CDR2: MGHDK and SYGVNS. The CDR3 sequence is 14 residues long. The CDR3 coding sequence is TGTGCCAGCAGTGAGTGGACAGGGGCCTACGAGCAGTACTTC. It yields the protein CASSEWTGAYEQYF.

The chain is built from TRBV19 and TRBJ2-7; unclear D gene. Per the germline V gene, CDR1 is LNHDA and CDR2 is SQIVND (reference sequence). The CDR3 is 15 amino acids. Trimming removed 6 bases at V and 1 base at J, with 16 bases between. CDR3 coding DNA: TGTGCCAGTAGCCGAGACTCGCGCCCATCCTACGAGCAGTACTTC. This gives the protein CASSRDSRPSYEQYF.